This is a list of T cell receptor beta chains from one sample in a study of T cells in Graves' hyperthyroidism and ophthalmopathy. MiXCR, applied by TCRdb to the multiplex PCR reads, yields one record per CDR3 protein. The table lists some 570,000 distinct CDR3 sequences, 13% to 15% of them singletons, with 7% to 9% in the top ten. Sequenced input: blood. Source of these receptors: a woman aged 18 to 35 with Graves' ophthalmopathy. CDR3s leave out the opening cysteine and the closing phenylalanine or tryptophan. The order of the fields is CDR3 protein, V gene, CDR3 length, J gene.

ASSSPGPNTGELF TRBV5-1 13 TRBJ2-2
ASSQVRHEEKLF TRBV4-1 12 TRBJ1-4
ASSQLGRSSYNEQF TRBV6-1 14 TRBJ2-1
AWGAGLAGAGEQY TRBV30 13 TRBJ2-7
SATGGRAYEQY TRBV20-1 11 TRBJ2-7
ASSVVGGPYNEQF TRBV9 13 TRBJ2-1
ASSLLGQGFTDTQY TRBV6-2/TRBV6-3 14 TRBJ2-3
ASSLETSGRGDTQY TRBV12-3/TRBV12-4 14 TRBJ2-3
ASSIAGLQETQY TRBV19 12 TRBJ2-5
AIRSTRFTDTQY TRBV10-3 12 TRBJ2-3
ASSYWGYKNPYEQY TRBV28 14 TRBJ2-7
ASSPRGPGANVLT TRBV4-2 13 TRBJ2-6
ASSQAGRQPQH TRBV3-1 11 TRBJ1-5
ASSLRDSSYEQY TRBV7-2 12 TRBJ2-7
SARGPGIYTEAF TRBV20-1 12 TRBJ1-1
ATARTNTEAF TRBV24-1 10 TRBJ1-1
ASNLNSGSAGELF TRBV7-3 13 TRBJ2-2
ASSLIGADTQY TRBV11-2 11 TRBJ2-3
ASSLWSGTSGRESTDTQY TRBV11-3 18 TRBJ2-3
ASTRDTWARGYT TRBV12-3/TRBV12-4 12 TRBJ1-2
ASSGEFGNQPQH TRBV6-1 12 TRBJ1-5
ASSFGTGEYNEQF TRBV7-3 13 TRBJ2-1
ASSTGSDTQY TRBV11-3 10 TRBJ2-3
ASSWDPGSQPQH TRBV6-1 12 TRBJ1-5
ASSIYGLAGDEQY TRBV6-1 13 TRBJ2-7
ASSTPNRVTEAF TRBV28 12 TRBJ1-1
ASSLQPQGSGTEAF TRBV27 14 TRBJ1-1
ASSQEGSYLAGGPGDTQY TRBV4-2 18 TRBJ2-3
ASSQAPPRHVAVNTEAF TRBV4-3 17 TRBJ1-1
ASSSFPGGPNDEQF TRBV7-2 14 TRBJ2-1
SVGGTNPNSPLH TRBV29-1 12 TRBJ1-6
AWSPLRWGTSKNIQY TRBV30 15 TRBJ2-4